One and the same sample provided the 4 T cell receptor beta chains below, sequenced in a study of blood T cell repertoires in COVID-19. Some clones are missing from TCRdb's copy, which holds only in-frame ones; the method was immunoSEQ multiplex PCR. The sample shows about 67,000 clones, about 84% of them seen only once. The specimen was peripheral blood. These receptors all stem from a human donor in a cohort sampled during active COVID-19.

This clone was seen just once. The chain links TRBV15 to TRBJ1-1, with no clear D. The V gene lost 3 bases and the J gene lost 1 base, with 9 bases spanning the gap. Germline values: CDR1 LNHNV, CDR2 YYDKDF (reference sequence). The CDR3 loop spans 14 amino acids. In nucleotides, the CDR3 is TGTGCCACCAGCAGCGGGTTGACGAACACTGAAGCTTTCTTT. Translating gives CATSSGLTNTEAFF.

The chain links TRBV28 to TRBJ1-3; 7 bases line up with TRBD1. V gave up 5 bases and J gave up 4 bases; unmatched junction bases: 5. Looked up from germline, CDR1 is MDHEN and CDR2 is SYDVKM. This CDR3 is built from 14 residues. The CDR3 nucleotides read TGTGCCAGCAGTCTTTCAGGGGGAGGAAACACCATATATTTT. This gives the protein CASSLSGGGNTIYF.

V usage is TRBV5-1 and J usage is TRBJ2-5; perhaps TRBD2 as D (5 bases). The V end was cut by 3 bases, the J end by 4 bases, with 13 bases between. In germline, CDR1 is SGHRS, CDR2 YFSETQ. CDR3 length: 14 amino acids. The CDR3 protein is CASSSRGSGETQYF. The DNA of the CDR3 is TGCGCCAGCAGCTCTCGGGGATCTGGAGAGACCCAGTACTTC.

This chain uses TRBV9 with TRBJ2-1, with 12 bases that match TRBD2. Losses at the gene ends were 5 bases for V and 6 bases for J; bases not matched to a gene: 6. The length of the CDR3 is 15 residues. Germline CDR1 reads SGDLS; CDR2 reads YYNGEE. The CDR3 protein is CASSTSGGLGNEQFF. The DNA of the CDR3 is TGTGCCAGCAGTACTAGCGGGGGGCTTGGCAATGAGCAGTTCTTC.